Shown below are 30 T cell receptor beta chains from a single sample sequenced in a study of T cell changes during pregnancy in multiple sclerosis. Measured with immunoSEQ multiplex PCR; TCRdb has only the in-frame clones, and not every one. The sample consists of approximately 60,000 clones, roughly 92% of them appearing once. The sample was CD8+ T cells from peripheral blood mononuclear cells, taken in the third trimester of pregnancy. Source of these receptors: a female donor with multiple sclerosis, enrolled in a pregnancy study.

The CDR3 DNA follows: TGTGCCAGCAGCGTAGACCGGGACACGGGCTCCGAGCAGTACTTC. This translates into CASSVDRDTGSEQYF. V and J are TRBV5-5 and TRBJ2-7, with a possible D match to TRBD1 (6 bases). With 4 bases removed from V and 6 bases from J, the gap between germline ends came to 20 bases. The CDR3 loop spans 15 amino acids. CDR1 and CDR2 (germline): SGHKS, YYEKEE (reference sequence). Variable domain in full (rest from reference TRBV5-5 and TRBJ2-7): DAGVTQSPTHLIKTRGQQVTLRCSPISGHKSVSWYQQVLGQGPQFIFQYYEKEERGRGNFPDRFSARQFPNYSSELNVNALLLGDSALYLCASSVDRDTGSEQYFGPGTRLTVT.

The rearrangement links TRBV7-3 to TRBJ1-1; no reliable D call. This CDR3 comprises 16 residues. The V end was cut by 2 bases, the J end by 0 bases, with 13 bases between. Germline CDR1 is SGHTA and CDR2 is FQGTGA. The chain's CDR3 is CASSLVAYYLNTEAFF. Written as DNA, the CDR3 is TGTGCCAGCAGCTTAGTCGCATACTACCTGAACACTGAAGCTTTCTTT.

CDR3: CASTLGEGKQFF. The CDR3 DNA follows: TGTGCCAGCACTCTGGGTGAGGGCAAGCAGTTCTTC. The V call is TRBV13, the J call TRBJ2-1; TRBD2 might be the D (5 bases). This CDR3 has 12 amino acids. Germline V gene data show CDR1 as PRHDT and CDR2 as FYEKMQ (reference sequence). With 7 bases removed from V and 11 bases from J, the gap between germline ends came to 15 bases.

CDR3: CASSLRGTGGVEQYF. For the CDR3, the DNA is TGTGCCAGCAGTTTAAGGGGGACAGGGGGCGTCGAGCAGTACTTC. V and J are TRBV27 and TRBJ2-7; 12 nucleotides match TRBD1. Germline CDR1 reads MNHEY; CDR2 reads SMNVEV (reference sequence). V was pared by 2 bases and J by 6 bases, with 5 bases of the junction left unmatched. The CDR3 has 15 residues.

This sequence joins TRBV30 and TRBJ2-3; maybe TRBD2 (7 bases). CDR3 length: 15 amino acids. V lost 8 bases to trimming and J lost 6 bases, with 24 bases between them. CDR1 is GTSNPN and CDR2 is SVGIG in the germline V gene (reference sequence). CDR3 sequence (DNA): TGTGCCGGGTCGGGTGGGGGGGCGAGTACGGATACGCAGTATTTT. This codes for CAGSGGGASTDTQYF.

This clone has just one count. CDR3 in DNA: TGCGCCAGCGCTGAAGGTAGCGGGACCTACGAGCAGTACTTC. Translating it yields CASAEGSGTYEQYF. The rearrangement links TRBV10-2 to TRBJ2-7; 8 nucleotides align to TRBD2. This CDR3 comprises 14 residues. V was clipped by 8 bases and J by 2 bases; unmatched bases: 8. Germline V gene lookup returns CDR1 WSHSY and CDR2 SAAADI.

The chain links TRBV19 to TRBJ2-5, with TRBD2 identical over 7 bases. The trim removed 4 bases at V and 5 bases at J, leaving 7 bases unmatched. This CDR3 is 14 amino acids long. Looked up from germline, CDR1 is LNHDA and CDR2 is SQIVND (reference sequence). The CDR3 nucleotides read TGTGCCAGTAGTAATAACGGGGGGTCGGAGACCCAGTACTTC. It translates to CASSNNGGSETQYF.

CDR3 bases: TGCGCCAGCAGCCAGACGGAGACAGCCCAAGAGACCCAGTACTTC. Its protein product is CASSQTETAQETQYF. The chain links TRBV4-1 to TRBJ2-5; possible D gene TRBD1, 5 bases. Trimming left V 3 bases short and J 1 base short, with 12 bases between. CDR1 and CDR2 from the germline V gene are MGHRA and YSYEKL. CDR3 length equals 15 residues.

V is TRBV28 and J is TRBJ2-2, with 10 bases lining up with TRBD2. Germline CDR1 is MDHEN and CDR2 is SYDVKM. The J segment lost 4 bases and the V segment lost 6 bases, leaving 5 bases of the junction unmatched. The CDR3 contains 15 residues. The chain's CDR3 is CASRGLAQITGELFF. In DNA form, the CDR3 reads TGTGCCAGCAGGGGACTAGCGCAGATCACCGGGGAGCTGTTTTTT.

V usage is TRBV6-6 and J usage is TRBJ1-3, with 7 positions matching TRBD1. This CDR3 is 15 amino acids long. With 2 bases clipped from V and 4 bases from J, the junction kept 5 bases outside the gene matches. Germline V gives CDR1 MNHNY, CDR2 SVGAGI (reference sequence). Here the CDR3 reads CASSYPLTGGNTIYF. The CDR3, as DNA: TGTGCCAGCAGTTACCCCCTGACAGGGGGAAACACCATATATTTT.

The chain carries TRBV5-4 and TRBJ2-1, with 8 bases fitting TRBD2. Germline CDR1 reads SGHNT; CDR2 reads YYREEE (reference sequence). J was trimmed by 8 bases and V by 3 bases; bases with no gene match: 13. This CDR3 is built from 16 residues. The CDR3 region is CASSSPGTRPLDEQFF. As DNA, the CDR3 is TGTGCCAGCAGCTCTCCCGGGACTAGGCCCCTGGATGAGCAGTTCTTC.

This chain joins TRBV18 and TRBJ2-2, with 7 bases matching TRBD2. The CDR3 spans 18 residues. V lost 5 bases to trimming and J lost 7 bases; unmatched junction nucleotides: 19. The germline V gene has CDR1 KGHSH and CDR2 LQKENI. The CDR3 spells CASSLPTAPVRGGGELFF. For the CDR3, the DNA is TGTGCCAGCTCATTACCGACAGCCCCGGTTCGCGGGGGCGGGGAGCTGTTTTTT.

This clone showed up just once. CDR3 sequence reads: CASYDWEEQYF. Here the CDR3 DNA reads TGTGCCAGCTACGACTGGGAGGAGCAGTACTTC. The V and J genes are TRBV27 and TRBJ2-7, with D possibly matching TRBD2 (5 bases). CDR1 is MNHEY, CDR2 SMNVEV, per germline (reference sequence). The CDR3 loop spans 11 amino acids. The ends were cut back, 8 bases at V and 7 bases at J, with 12 bases in the middle.

The rearrangement joins TRBV5-4 to TRBJ1-1, with 7 bases identical to TRBD1. V trimming: 4 bases; J trimming: 5 bases; junction bases outside the gene matches: 2. Germline CDR1 SGHNT, CDR2 YYREEE (reference sequence). There are 12 residues in the CDR3. The CDR3, as DNA: TGTGCCAGCAGCATGGGACAGACTGAAGCTTTCTTT. Translating it yields CASSMGQTEAFF.

J is TRBJ2-1 and V is TRBV29-1; 7 bases match TRBD1. This CDR3 region has 13 residues. Germline-derived CDR1 and CDR2 are SQVTM and ANQGSEA. After removal of 2 bases from V and 8 bases from J, the junction contained 6 bases not matched to a gene. In DNA, the CDR3 is TGCAGCGTTGAAAACCCCGGGACAGATGAGCAGTTCTTC. Amino acids: CSVENPGTDEQFF.

The genes are TRBV6-6 and TRBJ1-1; possibly TRBD1 for D (5 bases). CDR1 and CDR2 from the germline V gene are MNHNY and SVGAGI (reference sequence). The CDR3 is made up of 15 amino acids. The V and J ends lost 8 bases and 0 bases respectively, with 16 bases between them. The CDR3 sequence: CASDSSLTLNTEAFF. In DNA form, the CDR3 reads TGTGCCAGCGACAGTTCCCTAACCTTGAACACTGAAGCTTTCTTT.

This clone was seen only once. The chain carries TRBV2 and TRBJ2-7, with 7 bases fitting TRBD1. V shed 5 bases and J 4 bases; nucleotides not matched to a gene: 8. Germline V gives CDR1 SNHLY, CDR2 FYNNEI. CDR3 length: 14 amino acids. Written as DNA, the CDR3 is TGTGCCAGCAGTTGGCAGGGGGTCCTTTACGAGCAGTACTTC. Its translation: CASSWQGVLYEQYF.

The V gene is TRBV29-1, the J gene TRBJ2-5, with 9 bases fitting TRBD1. CDR1 and CDR2 (germline): SQVTM, ANQGSEA. V lost 6 bases, J lost 3 bases, and 8 bases stayed unmatched. This CDR3 has 14 residues. The CDR3: CSVVDRGGKETQYF. The CDR3 DNA reads TGCAGCGTCGTGGACAGGGGAGGCAAAGAGACCCAGTACTTC.

This clone was seen only once. The chain has TRBV5-6 and TRBJ2-1; 7 bases line up with TRBD2. Germline V lookup: CDR1 SGHDT, CDR2 YYEEEE. This CDR3 spans 19 amino acids. V shed 6 bases and J 0 bases; nucleotides not matched to a gene: 18. Here the CDR3 reads CASNLLSGETSSSYNEQFF. The CDR3 DNA is TGTGCCAGCAACCTATTGAGCGGGGAGACCTCGAGCTCCTACAATGAGCAGTTCTTC. The entire variable domain, with the rest obtained from reference TRBV5-6 and TRBJ2-1, is as follows: DAGVTQSPTHLIKTRGQQVTLRCSPKSGHDTVSWYQQALGQGPQFIFQYYEEEERQRGNFPDRFSGHQFPNYSSELNVNALLLGDSALYLCASNLLSGETSSSYNEQFFGPGTRLTVL.

In DNA form, the CDR3 reads TGTGCCAGCAGTTTTGACAGGGGCCTTTCCTACGAGCAGTACTTC. As protein: CASSFDRGLSYEQYF. The gene calls are TRBV2 and TRBJ2-7, with 8 bases fitting TRBD1. Germline CDR1 and CDR2: SNHLY and FYNNEI. The CDR3 spans 15 residues. After removal of 5 bases from V and 1 base from J, the junction contained 7 bases not matched to a gene.

The chain couples TRBV10-3 to TRBJ2-7, with D maybe TRBD2 (6 bases). The CDR3 has 15 amino acids. The V end lost 4 bases, the J end lost 2 bases, and 15 bases lay between the germline ends. Germline V gene lookup returns CDR1 ENHRY and CDR2 SYGVKD. In nucleotides, the CDR3 is TGTGCCATCAGTGTGGGTGGGACTCACACCTACGAGCAGTACTTC. Its translation is CAISVGGTHTYEQYF.

V and J are TRBV28 and TRBJ2-3, with D possibly matching TRBD1 (5 bases). Trimming left V 7 bases short and J 1 base short, with 24 bases between. CDR3 length: 18 residues. From germline, CDR1 is MDHEN and CDR2 SYDVKM. The CDR3 loop reads CASKKGLVVNRGTDTQYF. As DNA, the CDR3 is TGTGCCAGCAAGAAGGGGTTGGTGGTTAATCGCGGCACAGATACGCAGTATTTT.

The chain joins TRBV13 to TRBJ2-7; TRBD1 agrees at 9 bases. The V segment lost 5 bases and the J segment 2 bases; nucleotides outside the gene matches: 7. The CDR3 extends over 15 amino acids. Germline CDR1 reads PRHDT; CDR2 reads FYEKMQ (reference sequence). CDR3 sequence (DNA): TGTGCCAGCAGCCCCTCAGGGACAGGGACCTACGAGCAGTACTTC. It yields the protein CASSPSGTGTYEQYF. The whole variable domain, remainder taken from reference TRBV13 and TRBJ2-7, is AAGVIQSPRHLIKEKRETATLKCYPIPRHDTVYWYQQGPGQDPQFLISFYEKMQSDKGSIPDRFSAQQFSDYHSELNMSSLELGDSALYFCASSPSGTGTYEQYFGPGTRLTVT.

The chain combines TRBV19 with TRBJ2-5, with a tentative D call TRBD1 (5 bases). V dropped 3 bases and J dropped 3 bases, with 8 bases sitting between them. This CDR3 is built from 13 residues. Germline V lookup: CDR1 LNHDA, CDR2 SQIVND (reference sequence). The CDR3, as DNA: TGTGCCAGTAGTATGGACACCGAAGAGACCCAGTACTTC. Protein: CASSMDTEETQYF.

V gene TRBV6-5 combines with J gene TRBJ2-2, with 9 bases matching TRBD2. V shed 5 bases, J shed 4 bases, and the junction held 5 bases outside the gene matches. The CDR3 totals 15 residues. The germline gives CDR1 MNHEY, CDR2 SVGAGI. The CDR3 region is CASSTSGLLTGELFF. CDR3 in DNA: TGTGCCAGCAGTACTAGCGGGTTACTCACCGGGGAGCTGTTTTTT.

The rearrangement joins TRBV6-1 to TRBJ1-5, with D tentatively TRBD1 (6 bases). This CDR3 region has 18 residues. Per germline, CDR1 MNHNS and CDR2 SASEGT. V was clipped by 1 base and J by 4 bases, with 20 bases between them. CDR3 coding DNA: TGTGCCAGCAGTGAAGATTTGGCAGGGGTGCTAGGGAATCAGCCCCAGCATTTT. Its translation is CASSEDLAGVLGNQPQHF.

This clone has only one observation. The chain has TRBV11-3 and TRBJ1-1; TRBD1 is a possible D gene (5 bases). Deletions cut 6 bases from V and 6 bases from J, with 14 bases between. The CDR3 is 13 residues long. From germline, CDR1 is SGHNT and CDR2 YENEEA. CDR3 sequence (DNA): TGTGCCAGCAGTGCAGGGTATGGGTCTGAAGCTTTCTTT. It codes for CASSAGYGSEAFF.

The J gene is TRBJ2-7, the V gene TRBV6-5, with 13 bases fitting TRBD2. In germline, CDR1 is MNHEY, CDR2 SVGAGI. Germline trimming cut 2 bases from V and 6 bases from J; bases unmatched to any gene: 7. This CDR3 contains 16 residues. CDR3 coding DNA: TGTGCCAGCAGTTACGACCCGACTAGCGGGAGGTCCGAGCAGTACTTC. Its protein product is CASSYDPTSGRSEQYF.

This clone has more than one count but fewer than ten. The gene calls are TRBV7-3 and TRBJ2-2; 10 nucleotides align to TRBD2. The CDR3 runs 16 residues. The germline V gene encodes CDR1 SGHTA and CDR2 FQGTGA. With V trimmed by 4 bases and J by 1 base, 3 bases remained unmatched. The CDR3 here is CASSSRTSGNTGELFF. The CDR3 bases are TGTGCCAGCAGCTCTAGGACTAGCGGGAACACCGGGGAGCTGTTTTTT.

The chain combines TRBV5-1 with TRBJ1-3; 9 bases are shared with TRBD1. Germline V gene data show CDR1 as SGHRS and CDR2 as YFSETQ. The J segment lost 4 bases and the V segment lost 0 bases, leaving 8 bases of the junction unmatched. The CDR3 has 17 residues. As DNA, the CDR3 is TGCGCCAGCAGCTTGGCGGGACAGGGACTACCCGGAAACACCATATATTTT. Translating gives CASSLAGQGLPGNTIYF.